The 15 T cell receptor beta chains reported below all come from one sample, sequenced in a study of cytomegalovirus exposure and HLA in healthy donors. Vbeta (60) and Jbeta (13) primers were used in the PCR. Here immunoSEQ multiplex PCR was the method, and the copy in TCRdb shows in-frame clones only, minus some. The sample lists under 200,000 clones; roughly 80% were seen once. Specimen: PBMCs. These receptors all stem from a middle-aged man in good health and CMV-seropositive.

This clone was recorded many times. The CDR3 nucleotides are TGTGCCAGCAGCTGGACAGGGGCCGGCACAGATACGCAGTATTTT. It codes for CASSWTGAGTDTQYF. The chain uses TRBV7-3 and TRBJ2-3; the match to TRBD1 covers 9 bases. Unmatched junction bases numbered 3, after V lost 4 bases and J lost 1 base. CDR3 length: 15 amino acids. CDR1 and CDR2 (germline): SGHTA, FQGTGA.

This clone was observed a handful of times. V gene TRBV25-1 combines with J gene TRBJ1-1; D unclear. Germline V CDR1 and CDR2: MGHDK, SYGVNS. V lost 4 bases to trimming and J lost 0 bases, with 6 bases between them. The CDR3 is 13 residues long. CDR3 sequence reads: CASSGRLNTEAFF. DNA of the CDR3: TGTGCCAGCAGTGGTCGGTTGAACACTGAAGCTTTCTTT. The full variable domain, completed using reference TRBV25-1 and TRBJ1-1, is EADIYQTPRYLVIGTGKKITLECSQTMGHDKMYWYQQDPGMELHLIHYSYGVNSTEKGDLSSESTVSRIRTEHFPLTLESARPSHTSQYLCASSGRLNTEAFFGQGTRLTVV.

V gene TRBV5-4 combines with J gene TRBJ2-7; D is perhaps TRBD1 (8 bases). The V end was cut by 2 bases, the J end by 5 bases, with 23 bases between. CDR3 length: 17 amino acids. Germline values: CDR1 SGHNT, CDR2 YYREEE (reference sequence). The CDR3: CASSLNRGAAGSNEQYF. DNA of the CDR3: TGTGCCAGCAGCTTAAACAGGGGGGCAGCGGGAAGTAACGAGCAGTACTTC. The whole variable domain, filled in from reference TRBV5-4 and TRBJ2-7, reads ETGVTQSPTHLIKTRGQQVTLRCSSQSGHNTVSWYQQALGQGPQFIFQYYREEENGRGNFPPRFSGLQFPNYSSELNVNALELDDSALYLCASSLNRGAAGSNEQYFGPGTRLTVT.

The CDR3 loop reads CASSPPTATNEKLFF. The DNA for the CDR3 is TGTGCCAGTAGTCCCCCGACTGCAACTAATGAAAAACTGTTTTTT. This sequence joins TRBV19 and TRBJ1-4; no clear D. The germline gives CDR1 LNHDA, CDR2 SQIVND (reference sequence). The CDR3 length is 15 residues. V was pared by 5 bases and J by 0 bases, with 10 bases between.

The V gene is TRBV6-1, the J gene TRBJ2-7; 7 bases fit TRBD2. CDR1 and CDR2 (germline): MNHNS, SASEGT. This CDR3 has 18 residues. Trimming removed 1 base from V and 5 bases from J; junction bases left unmatched: 17. CDR3 sequence: CASSEVAGRIFGSDEQYF. In DNA, the CDR3 is TGTGCCAGCAGTGAAGTGGCCGGGAGGATCTTCGGGTCGGACGAGCAGTACTTC.

This clone is a singleton in its sample. The chain employs TRBV28 and TRBJ1-2; 12 nucleotides line up with TRBD1. V was pared by 5 bases and J by 14 bases, with 18 bases of the junction left unmatched. CDR1 is MDHEN and CDR2 is SYDVKM in the germline V gene. The CDR3 runs to 16 residues. The CDR3 DNA reads as TGTGCCAGCAGTCTTCCTCCGACCGGGACAGGGGGCGCCTGGACCTTC. It codes for CASSLPPTGTGGAWTF.

The chain combines TRBV28 with TRBJ1-5, with D unresolved. V gave up 1 base and J gave up 4 bases, with 11 bases separating them. Germline values: CDR1 MDHEN, CDR2 SYDVKM. This CDR3 spans 15 amino acids. CDR3 loop: CASSLFTGLNQPQHF. The CDR3 nucleotides are TGTGCCAGCAGTTTATTCACCGGGTTGAATCAGCCCCAGCATTTT.

The chain carries TRBV2 and TRBJ1-5, with 12 bases matching TRBD1. This CDR3 region has 15 residues. CDR1 and CDR2 (germline): SNHLY, FYNNEI. Trimming at V came to 5 bases and at J to 5 bases, leaving 4 bases not matched to a gene. The CDR3 sequence: CASSPGTGGDQPQHF. The CDR3 DNA sequence: TGTGCCAGCAGTCCCGGGACAGGGGGCGATCAGCCCCAGCATTTT. Filled out from reference TRBV2 and TRBJ1-5, the complete variable domain reads EPEVTQTPSHQVTQMGQEVILRCVPISNHLYFYWYRQILGQKVEFLVSFYNNEISEKSEIFDDQFSVERPDGSNFTLKIRSTKLEDSAMYFCASSPGTGGDQPQHFGDGTRLSIL.

This chain connects TRBV6-5 to TRBJ2-5; possible D gene TRBD2, 6 bases. This CDR3 is built from 12 residues. Deletions cut 8 bases from V and 5 bases from J, with 12 bases between. Per the germline V gene, CDR1 is MNHEY and CDR2 is SVGAGI. The chain's CDR3 is CASHGTGETQYF. CDR3 sequence (DNA): TGTGCCAGCCATGGGACTGGGGAGACCCAGTACTTC.

Notes on this clone: Relative to the germline gene, one junction end is altered; a read error may explain this. The chain recombines TRBV5-6 with TRBJ2-3, with 12 bases that match TRBD2. The CDR3 spans 19 residues. Germline assignment: CDR1 SGHDT and CDR2 YYEEEE. This chain's CDR3 is CTSSLYRASGRGGQDTQYF. The DNA of the CDR3 is TGTACCAGCAGCTTGTATCGGGCTAGCGGGAGGGGAGGACAAGATACGCAGTATTTT.

The chain employs TRBV6-5 and TRBJ2-7, with D tentatively TRBD2 (5 bases). The V end lost 11 bases, the J end lost 4 bases, and 15 bases lay between the germline ends. The CDR3 contains 12 residues. Germline CDR1 reads MNHEY; CDR2 reads SVGAGI. Here the CDR3 reads CAGERGTYEQYF. CDR3 nucleotide sequence: TGTGCCGGAGAACGGGGTACATACGAGCAGTACTTC.

The chain is built from TRBV19 and TRBJ2-7; 8 bases line up with TRBD1. Germline V gene data show CDR1 as LNHDA and CDR2 as SQIVND (reference sequence). J was trimmed by 3 bases and V by 1 base; bases with no gene match: 5. The CDR3 loop spans 15 amino acids. The CDR3 region is CASSIGQGILYEQYF. CDR3 nucleotide sequence: TGTGCCAGTAGTATAGGACAGGGGATCCTCTACGAGCAGTACTTC.

The chain carries TRBV28 and TRBJ2-7; D call uncertain. Per the germline V gene, CDR1 is MDHEN and CDR2 is SYDVKM. This CDR3 has 12 residues. The V end was cut by 1 base, the J end by 5 bases, with 6 bases between. In nucleotides, the CDR3 is TGTGCCAGCAGTTTATATACAAACGAGCAGTACTTC. Amino acid sequence: CASSLYTNEQYF.

The genes are TRBV4-1 and TRBJ2-5, with 7 nucleotides matching TRBD2. The better agreement between TRBJ2-7 and the DNA end casts doubt on the J call. The germline CDR1 and CDR2 sequences are MGHRA and YSYEKL. The CDR3 contains 15 residues. The CDR3 bases are TGCGCCAGCAGCCAAGGCGGGAGCCTCGTCTACGAGCAGTACTTC. Translation gives CASSQGGSLVYEQYF.

This chain connects TRBV4-1 to TRBJ2-7, with D possibly TRBD2 on 5 matching bases. The CDR3 has 15 residues. V lost 2 bases and J 3 bases, leaving 14 bases between the germline ends. Per the germline V gene, CDR1 is MGHRA and CDR2 is YSYEKL. CDR3 DNA sequence: TGCGCCAGCAGCCAACACACCCCGGGGAGCTACGAGCAGTACTTC. Its translation is CASSQHTPGSYEQYF.